This TCR beta chain was found in a study of shared clonotypes between healthy human individuals. Trimming left V 4 bases short and J 5 bases short, with 19 bases between. The germline V gene has CDR1 SGDLS and CDR2 YYNGEE. This CDR3 comprises 16 residues. To note about this clone: Its target is not known.

The data were produced by immunoSEQ multiplex PCR, yet TCRdb's version contains in-frame clones alone and is incomplete. The data contain around 1.9 million clones, roughly 91% of them singletons. It was CD45RO-negative cells, positively selected for CCR7, that made up naive CD8 cells, with terminally differentiated effector memory CD45RA+ cells excluded. Findings of the study overall: Against clonotypes common to all four donors, non-shared ones had lower generation probabilities.

The sequencing sample was made of naive CD8+ T cells from PBMCs. The gene calls are TRBV9 and TRBJ2-1; tentative D call: TRBD2 (5 bases). This receptor was identified in a man younger than 30 in good health. Some clones in this sample may be carry-over from other donors' samples. CDR3 protein: CASSLFAGGIHNEQFF. In DNA, the CDR3 is TGTGCCAGCAGCCTTTTTGCGGGCGGCATTCACAATGAGCAGTTCTTC.